A single sample is the source of the 30 T cell receptor beta chains below, sequenced in a study of shared clonotypes between healthy human individuals. Produced via immunoSEQ multiplex PCR; TCRdb's table is partial and in-frame only. The data contain over a million clones, about 75% of them singletons. Sequenced material: memory CD4+ T cells sorted from blood. The subset is: CD45RA-negative fraction. Receptors were obtained from a man between 18 and 35 years old in good health.

This clone was counted only a few times. The chain recombines TRBV9 with TRBJ2-5; possible D gene TRBD2, 6 bases. The CDR3 spans 14 residues. Trimming pared 0 bases from V and 9 bases from J, leaving 15 bases between. Per germline, CDR1 SGDLS and CDR2 YYNGEE. CDR3 amino acids: CASSVEVGGPSQYF. Written as DNA, the CDR3 is TGTGCCAGCAGCGTAGAGGTGGGAGGCCCTTCCCAGTACTTC.

The chain employs TRBV6-6 and TRBJ1-5; D unresolved. The ends were cut back, 0 bases at V and 6 bases at J, with 9 bases in the middle. Germline V CDR1 and CDR2: MNHNY, SVGAGI (reference sequence). The CDR3 contains 14 residues. Written as DNA, the CDR3 is TGTGCCAGCAGTTACTCGACCGTGCTTCAGCCCCAGCATTTT. Protein sequence: CASSYSTVLQPQHF.

The chain joins TRBV30 to TRBJ2-1; possible D gene TRBD2, 6 bases. The V gene's germline CDR1 is GTSNPN and CDR2 SVGIG (reference sequence). V dropped 6 bases and J dropped 8 bases, with 17 bases sitting between them. The CDR3 covers 13 residues. The CDR3 loop reads CACRGTYGDEQFF. CDR3 in DNA: TGTGCCTGCCGGGGGACCTACGGGGATGAGCAGTTCTTC.

For this clone: Other nucleotide sequences from this sample produce the same CDR3. This CDR3 is CASSPTGLGANVLTF. CDR3 in DNA: TGTGCCAGCAGCCCCACAGGGCTTGGGGCCAACGTCCTGACTTTC. This sequence joins TRBV11-2 and TRBJ2-6; possibly TRBD1 for D (6 bases). The germline gives CDR1 SGHAT, CDR2 FQNNGV. This CDR3 region has 15 residues. The V and J ends lost 5 bases and 3 bases respectively, with 11 bases between them.

This clone was recorded once. The chain employs TRBV5-6 and TRBJ1-2, with TRBD1 as a possible D gene (5 bases). V dropped 2 bases and J dropped 4 bases, with 18 bases sitting between them. The germline V gene encodes CDR1 SGHDT and CDR2 YYEEEE. This CDR3 is built from 16 residues. The CDR3 is CASSLSGQVGSYGYTF. In DNA form, the CDR3 reads TGTGCCAGCAGCTTATCGGGGCAAGTGGGGAGCTATGGCTACACCTTC.

Here the CDR3 reads CASSHRTGTDSPLHF. As DNA, the CDR3 is TGCGCCAGCAGCCATAGGACAGGGACGGATTCACCCCTCCACTTT. The chain employs TRBV5-1 and TRBJ1-6, with 8 bases matching TRBD1. CDR1 and CDR2 from the germline V gene are SGHRS and YFSETQ. V shed 4 bases, J shed 8 bases, and the junction held 8 bases outside the gene matches. There are 15 residues in the CDR3.

CDR3 DNA: TGCGCCAGCAGCTTGGGGAACCCAGGGGGAACTGAAGCTTTCTTT. This translates into CASSLGNPGGTEAFF. The V call is TRBV5-1, the J call TRBJ1-1; 7 nucleotides align to TRBD1. Looked up from germline, CDR1 is SGHRS and CDR2 is YFSETQ. This CDR3 comprises 15 residues. V lost 0 bases to trimming and J lost 5 bases; unmatched junction nucleotides: 7.

The chain uses TRBV27 and TRBJ1-1, with D tentatively TRBD1 (5 bases). Between the trimmed V and J ends, which lost 5 bases and 1 base, there was a span of 11 bases. The CDR3 covers 14 residues. CDR1 and CDR2 from the germline V gene are MNHEY and SMNVEV (reference sequence). The CDR3: CASSGDRRNTEAFF. The CDR3 DNA follows: TGTGCCAGCAGTGGTGACAGACGGAACACTGAAGCTTTCTTT.

This chain connects TRBV7-2 to TRBJ1-2; tentatively, D is TRBD1 (5 bases). The CDR3 runs to 15 residues. Trimming removed 3 bases at V and 5 bases at J, with 16 bases between. Germline V lookup: CDR1 SGHTA, CDR2 FQGNSA. In nucleotides, the CDR3 is TGTGCCAGCAGCTTGACGCGGAATGGGGGTTATGGCTACACCTTC. This encodes CASSLTRNGGYGYTF.

The V gene is TRBV10-3, the J gene TRBJ2-5; 8 bases are shared with TRBD1. The CDR3 extends over 16 amino acids. V lost 0 bases to trimming and J lost 2 bases; unmatched junction nucleotides: 5. Germline-derived CDR1 and CDR2 are ENHRY and SYGVKD. In DNA, the CDR3 is TGTGCCATCAGTGAGTCCCCAACAGGGGGTCAAGAGACCCAGTACTTC. Translated: CAISESPTGGQETQYF.

The V call is TRBV20-1, the J call TRBJ1-5, with no clear D. Deletions cut 5 bases from V and 0 bases from J, with 2 bases between. CDR1 and CDR2 from the germline V gene are DFQATT and SNEGSKA (reference sequence). This CDR3 comprises 11 residues. The DNA for the CDR3 is TGCAGTGCTCGTAGCAATCAGCCCCAGCATTTT. Amino acids: CSARSNQPQHF.

In its sample, this clone was seen a few times. The chain has TRBV16 and TRBJ1-1; 8 bases are a match to TRBD1. The length of the CDR3 is 15 residues. V lost 4 bases and J lost 1; bases outside the gene matches: 5. From germline, CDR1 is KGHSY and CDR2 FQNENV. CDR3 nucleotides: TGTGCCAGCAGCCCTCAAGGACAGGGGAACACTGAAGCTTTCTTT. Protein: CASSPQGQGNTEAFF.

V gene TRBV10-1 combines with J gene TRBJ2-3; TRBD2 aligns across 9 bases. V trimming: 6 bases; J trimming: 5 bases; junction bases outside the gene matches: 9. The CDR3 is 15 amino acids. Germline V gives CDR1 WNHNN, CDR2 SYGVQD (reference sequence). The chain's CDR3 is CASSLASGIQDTQYF. Here the CDR3 DNA reads TGCGCCAGCAGCCTGGCTAGCGGGATACAAGATACGCAGTATTTT.

V usage is TRBV12-5 and J usage is TRBJ1-3; 7 bases are a match to TRBD1. Losses at the gene ends were 10 bases for V and 0 bases for J; bases not matched to a gene: 9. The CDR3 loop spans 15 amino acids. CDR1 is LGHNT, CDR2 FRNRAP, per germline. The CDR3 coding sequence is TGTGCTACTCAAAGGACAGGAACCTCTGGAAACACCATATATTTT. Translating gives CATQRTGTSGNTIYF.

The gene calls are TRBV29-1 and TRBJ1-2, with D unclear. The CDR3 extends over 12 amino acids. V was cut by 2 bases and J by 10 bases, with 14 bases left in between. The germline V gene encodes CDR1 SQVTM and CDR2 ANQGSEA. CDR3 in amino acids: CSVERPLVDYTF. CDR3 bases: TGCAGCGTTGAACGACCTCTGGTAGACTACACCTTC.

As regards this clone: A read error may be the cause here, since a much bigger clone is one base away. This chain joins TRBV25-1 and TRBJ1-1, with a tentative D call TRBD1 (6 bases). This CDR3 comprises 14 residues. From germline, CDR1 is MGHDK and CDR2 SYGVNS. V was pared by 2 bases and J by 3 bases, with 10 bases between. The CDR3 DNA reads TGTGCCAGCAGTGAAACAGGGCGTGACACTGAAGCTTTCTTT. Its protein is CASSETGRDTEAFF. Full variable domain (rest looked up from reference TRBV25-1 and TRBJ1-1): EADIYQTPRYLVIGTGKKITLECSQTMGHDKMYWYQQDPGMELHLIHYSYGVNSTEKGDLSSESTVSRIRTEHFPLTLESARPSHTSQYLCASSETGRDTEAFFGQGTRLTVV.

With regard to this clone: The same CDR3 arises from other DNA sequences in this sample as well. The V gene is TRBV6-5, the J gene TRBJ1-5; D unresolved. The germline V gene encodes CDR1 MNHEY and CDR2 SVGAGI. The CDR3 is 13 residues long. The V gene lost 0 bases and the J gene lost 3 bases, with 3 bases spanning the gap. This CDR3 is CASSYSLNQPQHF. CDR3 coding DNA: TGTGCCAGCAGTTACTCGCTCAATCAGCCCCAGCATTTT.

Details on this clone: This CDR3 is also generated by other DNA sequences in the sample. The chain uses TRBV5-1 and TRBJ2-2, with TRBD2 matching 10 bases. The germline V gene encodes CDR1 SGHRS and CDR2 YFSETQ. The V segment lost 4 bases and the J segment 3 bases; nucleotides outside the gene matches: 3. There are 15 residues in the CDR3. The chain's CDR3 is CASSLGLADTGELFF. In DNA form, the CDR3 reads TGCGCCAGCAGCCTCGGACTAGCGGACACCGGGGAGCTGTTTTTT.

This chain links TRBV28 with TRBJ2-3; D is ambiguous. Germline V gene lookup returns CDR1 MDHEN and CDR2 SYDVKM. V was shortened by 7 bases and J by 5 bases, with 10 bases between the two germline ends. The CDR3 totals 12 residues. CDR3 sequence reads: CASTPVGDTQYF. The CDR3 DNA follows: TGTGCCAGCACCCCGGTAGGAGATACGCAGTATTTT.

The chain combines TRBV6-6 with TRBJ2-3, with D perhaps matching TRBD2 (5 bases). V gave up 6 bases and J gave up 5 bases, with 15 bases separating them. Germline V lookup: CDR1 MNHNY, CDR2 SVGAGI (reference sequence). The CDR3 is 14 amino acids. CDR3 sequence reads: CASRAPRAGDTQYF. The CDR3 nucleotides are TGTGCCAGCAGGGCTCCGAGGGCGGGAGATACGCAGTATTTT.

Only one count was recorded for this clone. The chain couples TRBV6-1 to TRBJ1-4, with TRBD1 matching 7 bases. This CDR3 contains 14 residues. Losses at the gene ends were 6 bases for V and 7 bases for J; bases not matched to a gene: 8. CDR1 MNHNS and CDR2 SASEGT come from the germline V gene. CDR3 protein: CASRPSGGSEKLFF. As DNA, the CDR3 is TGTGCCAGCAGGCCATCAGGGGGTAGTGAAAAACTGTTTTTT.

The V gene is TRBV12-5, the J gene TRBJ1-3, with D tentatively TRBD1 (6 bases). The CDR3 contains 14 residues. Germline CDR1 and CDR2: LGHNT and FRNRAP. V lost 10 bases and J 9 bases, leaving 22 bases between the germline ends. CDR3 in amino acids: CATGQSGRVGTIYF. The CDR3 coding sequence is TGTGCTACCGGACAGTCGGGGCGAGTCGGCACCATATATTTT.

This clone was observed a few times. The CDR3 coding sequence is TGCGCCAGCAGACTCGGGACAGATAATTCACCCCTCCACTTT. This codes for CASRLGTDNSPLHF. The rearrangement uses TRBV10-2 and TRBJ1-6; 7 nucleotides align to TRBD1. The CDR3 runs to 14 residues. With 6 bases clipped from V and 5 bases from J, the junction kept 4 bases outside the gene matches. Germline V gene lookup returns CDR1 WSHSY and CDR2 SAAADI.

The sample holds a few counts of this clone. The chain employs TRBV5-1 and TRBJ2-3; the D gene is possibly TRBD1 (6 bases). CDR3 length equals 14 residues. CDR1 SGHRS and CDR2 YFSETQ come from the germline V gene. V gave up 4 bases and J gave up 5 bases, with 14 bases separating them. The CDR3 nucleotides are TGCGCCAGCAGCCTAAGGGTAGGGGGAGATACGCAGTATTTT. This sequence encodes CASSLRVGGDTQYF. Using reference TRBV5-1 and TRBJ2-3 for the parts outside the CDR3, the full variable domain is KAGVTQTPRYLIKTRGQQVTLSCSPISGHRSVSWYQQTPGQGLQFLFEYFSETQRNKGNFPGRFSGRQFSNSRSEMNVSTLELGDSALYLCASSLRVGGDTQYFGPGTRLTVL.

V and J are TRBV5-4 and TRBJ2-2, with D tentatively TRBD1 (5 bases). Germline V gene sequence: CDR1 SGHNT, CDR2 YYREEE (reference sequence). The CDR3 has 13 amino acids. V was shortened by 2 bases and J by 6 bases, with 8 bases between the two germline ends. The CDR3: CASSFEGAGELFF. For the CDR3, the DNA is TGTGCCAGCAGCTTCGAAGGGGCCGGGGAGCTGTTTTTT.

This sequence joins TRBV7-2 and TRBJ2-2, with D possibly TRBD2 on 5 matching bases. Germline values: CDR1 SGHTA, CDR2 FQGNSA. This CDR3 region has 15 residues. The V and J ends lost 10 bases and 0 bases respectively, with 15 bases between them. The CDR3 DNA follows: TGTGCCACCATAGCGTCGGGAACGAACACCGGGGAGCTGTTTTTT. It translates to CATIASGTNTGELFF.

CDR3 coding DNA: TGCGCCAGCAGCCTAGGCCAGATGGGGACCGGGGAGCTGTTTTTT. It specifies CASSLGQMGTGELFF. This chain joins TRBV5-1 and TRBJ2-2; D is undetermined. The CDR3 is 15 amino acids. V lost 4 bases, J lost 5 bases, and 15 bases lay in between. CDR1 is SGHRS and CDR2 is YFSETQ in the germline V gene.

In its sample, this clone was seen a few times. The gene calls are TRBV30 and TRBJ1-1; 7 nucleotides agree with TRBD1. CDR1 GTSNPN and CDR2 SVGIG come from the germline V gene (reference sequence). The CDR3 has 13 residues. V was pared by 2 bases and J by 8 bases, with 8 bases of the junction left unmatched. In DNA form, the CDR3 reads TGTGCCTGGAGTTCATTCCAGGGGGGAGAAGCTTTCTTT. This encodes CAWSSFQGGEAFF.

CDR3: CASSRQGLSDTIYF. The DNA of the CDR3 is TGTGCCAGCAGCCGACAGGGGCTATCGGACACCATATATTTT. The chain has TRBV14 and TRBJ1-3, with 8 bases lining up with TRBD1. Germline CDR1 and CDR2: SGHDN and FVKESK. CDR3 length equals 14 residues. The trim removed 4 bases at V and 8 bases at J, leaving 7 bases unmatched.

V usage is TRBV18 and J usage is TRBJ2-1; TRBD2 matches 11 bases. Unmatched junction bases numbered 4, after V lost 0 bases and J lost 6 bases. The germline CDR1 and CDR2 sequences are KGHSH and LQKENI. The CDR3 totals 16 residues. CDR3 DNA: TGTGCCAGCTCACCACCGGGACTAGCGGACTCCAATGAGCAGTTCTTC. Protein: CASSPPGLADSNEQFF. The entire variable domain, with the rest obtained from reference TRBV18 and TRBJ2-1, is as follows: NAGVMQNPRHLVRRRGQEARLRCSPMKGHSHVYWYRQLPEEGLKFMVYLQKENIIDESGMPKERFSAEFPKEGPSILRIQQVVRGDSAAYFCASSPPGLADSNEQFFGPGTRLTVL.